This T cell receptor (beta chain) is drawn from a study of shared clonotypes between healthy human individuals. Across the whole study: Serving as donors were two women and three men, whose ages spanned 18 to 49. Every donor yielded three CD4 naive, three CD4 memory, two CD8 naive and one CD8 memory plate. Notes on the study in general: Clonotypes that were shared across a few donors made up around 5.5% of naive CD4 clonotypes. Generation of non-shared clonotypes was less probable than generation of clonotypes shared by all four donors.

Comment on this clone: Its matching antigen is unknown.

The method was immunoSEQ multiplex PCR; TCRdb's version includes in-frame clones alone and lacks a portion of them. The table lists millions of clones, 85% to 95% of them singletons. CDR1 is MNHNY, CDR2 SVGAGI, per germline (reference sequence). J gave up 1 base and V 5 bases, and 6 bases lay outside the gene matches. The CDR3 has 16 amino acids. Material for sequencing was naive CD4+ T cells sorted from blood. Subset of the sample: CD45RA+ positively selected. The source of this sequence is a man between 18 and 35 years old in good health. The chain combines TRBV6-6 with TRBJ2-2; the match to TRBD1 covers 8 bases. CDR3 nucleotide sequence: TGTGCCAGCAGTACCCCGACAGGGGAGAACACCGGGGAGCTGTTTTTT. It translates to CASSTPTGENTGELFF.